A single sample is the source of the 26 T cell receptor beta chains below, sequenced in a study of beta chain features in type 1 diabetes. Expressed TCRB transcripts got sequenced, as all isolated RNA was reverse transcribed. Some clones are missing from TCRdb's copy, which holds only in-frame ones; the method was immunoSEQ multiplex PCR. The data show about 150,000 clones, nearly 50% seen once. The sequenced sample was Tregs from blood. These receptors all stem from a man aged 18 to 35 in good health.

The J gene is TRBJ2-7, the V gene TRBV30, with D possibly being TRBD1 (5 bases). V was shortened by 2 bases and J by 6 bases, with 14 bases between the two germline ends. The CDR3 sequence is 13 residues long. In germline, CDR1 is GTSNPN, CDR2 SVGIG (reference sequence). CDR3 amino acids: CAWSPRRVVEQYF. In nucleotides, the CDR3 is TGTGCCTGGAGTCCGCGCAGGGTTGTCGAGCAGTACTTC.

The table lists this clone with a count of one. This rearrangement joins TRBV5-4 to TRBJ2-7, with D hard to call. The CDR3 has 15 residues. The V gene's germline CDR1 is SGHNT and CDR2 YYREEE (reference sequence). Trimming took 4 bases from V and 0 from J, leaving 14 bases between them. The DNA for the CDR3 is TGTGCCAGCAGCCACCTAGAGTTAAGCTCCTACGAGCAGTACTTC. This encodes CASSHLELSSYEQYF.

The chain joins TRBV19 to TRBJ2-3; D is perhaps TRBD1 (5 bases). Deletions cut 7 bases from V and 0 bases from J, with 14 bases between. The CDR3 covers 15 residues. CDR1 and CDR2 from the germline V gene are LNHDA and SQIVND (reference sequence). CDR3 amino acids: CASKWQGTSTDTQYF. The CDR3 coding sequence is TGTGCCAGTAAATGGCAGGGCACTAGCACAGATACGCAGTATTTT.

V usage is TRBV7-9 and J usage is TRBJ1-1; 7 bases line up with TRBD1. CDR1 SEHNR and CDR2 FQNEAQ come from the germline V gene (reference sequence). The CDR3 has 14 amino acids. The V and J ends lost 5 bases and 4 bases, in that order; junction bases with no gene match: 7. The CDR3 spells CASSARTGPTEAFF. The CDR3 nucleotides read TGTGCCAGCAGCGCCCGGACAGGCCCCACTGAAGCTTTCTTT.

The chain combines TRBV19 with TRBJ1-2, with 9 nucleotides matching TRBD1. The V gene's germline CDR1 is LNHDA and CDR2 SQIVND (reference sequence). J gave up 4 bases and V 7 bases, and 7 bases lay outside the gene matches. This CDR3 has 14 residues. This CDR3 is CASNIRTGAYGYTF. The DNA for the CDR3 is TGTGCCAGTAACATACGGACAGGGGCCTATGGCTACACCTTC.

This rearrangement joins TRBV29-1 to TRBJ2-5; D perhaps matches TRBD2 (5 bases). Judging by the DNA end, TRBJ2-7 fits better; the J call may be wrong. CDR1 and CDR2 from the germline V gene are SQVTM and ANQGSEA. There are 12 residues in the CDR3. CDR3 region: CSVGSGTYEQYF. CDR3 in DNA: TGCAGCGTTGGCAGCGGAACGTACGAGCAGTACTTC.

This clone was seen just once. The chain couples TRBV5-1 to TRBJ2-3, with D possibly being TRBD1 (5 bases). From germline, CDR1 is SGHRS and CDR2 YFSETQ. Trimming cost V 0 bases and J 4 bases, with 9 bases left between them. This CDR3 has 14 amino acids. Here the CDR3 reads CASSLEGVPDTQYF. In DNA form, the CDR3 reads TGCGCCAGCAGCTTGGAAGGGGTACCAGATACGCAGTATTTT. The full variable domain, completed using reference TRBV5-1 and TRBJ2-3, is KAGVTQTPRYLIKTRGQQVTLSCSPISGHRSVSWYQQTPGQGLQFLFEYFSETQRNKGNFPGRFSGRQFSNSRSEMNVSTLELGDSALYLCASSLEGVPDTQYFGPGTRLTVL.

The chain joins TRBV7-9 to TRBJ1-1, with no clear D. V was cut by 0 bases and J by 7 bases, with 6 bases left in between. Germline V gives CDR1 SEHNR, CDR2 FQNEAQ (reference sequence). The length of the CDR3 is 12 residues. CDR3 DNA sequence: TGTGCCAGCAGCTTAGCCGGTGTTGAAGCTTTCTTT. The encoded protein is CASSLAGVEAFF.

The rearrangement joins TRBV2 to TRBJ1-5; 11 bases agree with TRBD1. With 3 bases clipped from V and 6 bases from J, the junction kept 4 bases outside the gene matches. CDR3 length: 15 residues. The germline CDR1 and CDR2 sequences are SNHLY and FYNNEI. The CDR3 protein is CASSEDRGLGQPQHF. The DNA of the CDR3 is TGTGCCAGCAGTGAGGACAGGGGGCTAGGTCAGCCCCAGCATTTT.

The J gene is TRBJ2-1, the V gene TRBV10-3; TRBD2 agrees at 8 bases. J lost 8 bases, V lost 11 bases, and 17 bases had no gene match. CDR3 length: 15 residues. Germline V gives CDR1 ENHRY, CDR2 SYGVKD. CDR3 region: CAAEEAGAGNYEQFF. CDR3 in DNA: TGTGCCGCGGAGGAAGCGGGAGCTGGAAACTATGAGCAGTTCTTC.

The CDR3 is CSAHRDSHYNEQFF. CDR3 sequence (DNA): TGCAGCGCCCATAGGGACAGCCACTACAATGAGCAGTTCTTC. The chain carries TRBV29-1 and TRBJ2-1; TRBD1 agrees at 7 bases. The CDR3 consists of 14 residues. Unmatched junction bases numbered 9, after V lost 7 bases and J lost 3 bases. Germline values: CDR1 SQVTM, CDR2 ANQGSEA.

This chain joins TRBV19 and TRBJ2-3; 7 bases match TRBD2. V shed 6 bases and J 2 bases; nucleotides not matched to a gene: 8. This CDR3 contains 15 residues. Germline V gene lookup returns CDR1 LNHDA and CDR2 SQIVND (reference sequence). CDR3 protein: CASSLTSSLTDTQYF. Written as DNA, the CDR3 is TGTGCCAGTAGCTTGACTAGCTCCCTCACAGATACGCAGTATTTT.

As for this clone: Germline and junction disagree at one end, which may indicate a read error. The chain recombines TRBV5-4 with TRBJ1-1; unclear D gene. CDR1 SGHNT and CDR2 YYREEE come from the germline V gene (reference sequence). The CDR3 spans 16 residues. CDR3 loop: CASSQATAFPNTEAFF. The CDR3, as DNA: TGCGCCAGCAGCCAAGCGACGGCCTTTCCGAACACTGAAGCTTTCTTT.

J is TRBJ2-3 and V is TRBV28; 12 nucleotides align to TRBD2. The CDR3 contains 15 residues. V gave up 2 bases and J gave up 5 bases; unmatched junction bases: 2. CDR1 and CDR2 (germline): MDHEN, SYDVKM. The CDR3 loop is CASSLLAGGIDTQYF. DNA of the CDR3: TGTGCCAGCAGTTTACTAGCGGGAGGGATAGATACGCAGTATTTT.

There are a few counts of this clone. This chain connects TRBV7-2 to TRBJ1-2; the D gene is possibly TRBD1 (5 bases). The CDR3 contains 13 residues. The germline V and J ends were trimmed by 5 bases and 7 bases, with 14 bases remaining between them. Germline V gives CDR1 SGHTA, CDR2 FQGNSA. In DNA form, the CDR3 reads TGTGCCAGCAGCATCGGGGGATTTGGTGGCTACACCTTC. Amino acids: CASSIGGFGGYTF.

The V gene is TRBV29-1, the J gene TRBJ2-3; TRBD2 agrees at 14 bases. The CDR3 has 15 residues. V was clipped by 4 bases and J by 1 base; unmatched bases: 1. CDR1 is SQVTM, CDR2 ANQGSEA, per germline. The CDR3 sequence: CSVGLAGGRTDTQYF. The CDR3 region has the DNA TGCAGCGTTGGACTAGCGGGGGGGCGCACAGATACGCAGTATTTT.

The V gene is TRBV19, the J gene TRBJ2-1, with 9 bases that match TRBD2. With V trimmed by 0 bases and J by 0 bases, 3 bases remained unmatched. The CDR3 sequence is 17 residues long. Germline V gives CDR1 LNHDA, CDR2 SQIVND (reference sequence). This CDR3 is CASSIDSTSGSYNEQFF. The CDR3 bases are TGTGCCAGTAGTATAGATTCGACTAGCGGCTCCTACAATGAGCAGTTCTTC.

The chain carries TRBV6-5 and TRBJ1-6, with D perhaps matching TRBD1 (5 bases). V gave up 0 bases and J gave up 9 bases, with 12 bases separating them. The germline CDR1 and CDR2 sequences are MNHEY and SVGAGI. CDR3 length equals 15 residues. CDR3 nucleotides: TGTGCCAGCAGTTACTCTTCGCAGGGCGGTTCACCCCTCCACTTT. Its protein product is CASSYSSQGGSPLHF.

This clone came up once. The genes are TRBV9 and TRBJ2-5, with 11 bases identical to TRBD2. V gave up 4 bases and J gave up 12 bases; unmatched junction bases: 11. Germline V CDR1 and CDR2: SGDLS, YYNGEE. The CDR3 loop spans 14 amino acids. CDR3 DNA: TGTGCCAGCAGCCGAGAGACTAGCGGGGCCCGCAAGTACTTC. This encodes CASSRETSGARKYF.

This clone was detected only a few times. V gene TRBV29-1 combines with J gene TRBJ2-6; no clear D. Trimming pared 4 bases from V and 0 bases from J, leaving 10 bases between. Germline CDR1 and CDR2: SQVTM and ANQGSEA. CDR3 size: 15 residues. In DNA, the CDR3 is TGCAGCGTTGCCGGGTCTTTCTCTGGGGCCAACGTCCTGACTTTC. As protein: CSVAGSFSGANVLTF.

The chain links TRBV5-6 to TRBJ1-5; 7 bases are a match to TRBD1. CDR3 length equals 16 residues. CDR1 and CDR2 from the germline V gene are SGHDT and YYEEEE. The V segment lost 1 base and the J segment 3 bases; nucleotides outside the gene matches: 7. The CDR3 reads CASSLTGVVNNQPQHF. For the CDR3, the DNA is TGTGCCAGCAGCTTGACAGGGGTGGTGAACAATCAGCCCCAGCATTTT.

The V call is TRBV6-1, the J call TRBJ2-2, with TRBD1 as a possible D gene (6 bases). This CDR3 has 14 amino acids. The ends were cut back, 8 bases at V and 0 bases at J, with 10 bases in the middle. The V gene's germline CDR1 is MNHNS and CDR2 SASEGT. The CDR3, as DNA: TGTGCCAGCGTGGGGGCCGCGAACACCGGGGAGCTGTTTTTT. This codes for CASVGAANTGELFF.

The chain combines TRBV7-3 with TRBJ2-3, with D perhaps TRBD1 (8 bases). This CDR3 has 16 amino acids. The germline gives CDR1 SGHTA, CDR2 FQGTGA. V was clipped by 5 bases and J by 5 bases, with 20 bases between them. The DNA for the CDR3 is TGTGCCAGCAGCCCACGGGGGGCAGGGGGCATAGATACGCAGTATTTT. Translating gives CASSPRGAGGIDTQYF. The variable domain in full, completed from reference TRBV7-3 and TRBJ2-3, reads GAGVSQTPSNKVTEKGKYVELRCDPISGHTALYWYRQSLGQGPEFLIYFQGTGAADDSGLPNDRFFAVRPEGSVSTLKIQRTERGDSAVYLCASSPRGAGGIDTQYFGPGTRLTVL.

The V and J genes are TRBV7-9 and TRBJ2-7; weak D call: TRBD2 (5 bases). The CDR3 is 13 amino acids. CDR1 and CDR2 (germline): SEHNR, FQNEAQ (reference sequence). V was shortened by 6 bases and J by 2 bases, with 11 bases between the two germline ends. The CDR3 region has the DNA TGTGCCAGCAGTCGGACTGGGGCCTACGAGCAGTACTTC. Amino acids: CASSRTGAYEQYF.

The chain joins TRBV9 to TRBJ1-6; TRBD1 agrees at 10 bases. J lost 8 bases, V lost 3 bases, and 5 bases had no gene match. The CDR3 is 15 residues long. The V gene's germline CDR1 is SGDLS and CDR2 YYNGEE. The CDR3 loop is CASSGVGTGDSPLHF. The CDR3, as DNA: TGTGCCAGCAGCGGTGTCGGGACAGGGGATTCACCCCTCCACTTT.

The gene calls are TRBV4-2 and TRBJ2-2, with D tentatively TRBD2 (6 bases). The CDR3 sequence is 17 residues long. The ends were cut back, 0 bases at V and 6 bases at J, with 17 bases in the middle. Germline V gene sequence: CDR1 LGHNA, CDR2 YNFKEQ. DNA of the CDR3: TGTGCCAGCAGCCAAGAAAAGGGCGGGACCATACCCGGGGAGCTGTTTTTT. Protein: CASSQEKGGTIPGELFF.